This is a list of T cell receptor beta chains from one sample in a study of cytomegalovirus exposure and HLA in healthy donors. Sequencing used immunoSEQ multiplex PCR; TCRdb keeps in-frame clones, though not all of them. Seen here are more than 150,000 clones, 75% to 85% observed once, and the top ten hold 2.2%. Sequencing used PBMCs. The receptors here all came from a woman in her 30s in good health and CMV-seronegative. Each CDR3 is given with its conserved first and last residue. Fields, in order: clone size, CDR3 length, J gene, D gene, V gene, CDR3 DNA, CDR3 protein. D genes are given only for firm matches. Clone size is not always given. Where it is, it says once, few, many or a class for expanded clones.

few,14,TRBJ1-5,TRBD1,TRBV4-1,TGCGCCAGCAGCCACAGTATGGGACAGCGGCCCCAGCATTTT,CASSHSMGQRPQHF
-,16,TRBJ2-6,-,TRBV4-3,TGCGCCAGCAGCCATGAACAGGGCTCCGGGGCCAACGGCCTGACTTTC,CASSHEQGSGANGLTF
-,15,TRBJ1-4,-,TRBV6-5,TGTGCCAGCACCTCCCTCCGCGCAACTAATGAAAAACTGTTTTTT,CASTSLRATNEKLFF
-,16,TRBJ2-7,TRBD2,TRBV4-2,TGTGCCAGCAGCCAAGATATCCAAGGACTAGCGGTCGAGCAGTACTTC,CASSQDIQGLAVEQYF
-,17,TRBJ2-5,-,TRBV9,TGTGCCACTCGACAGGACTCCCGGGAGGAGACTCAAGATACCCAGTACTTC,CATRQDSREETQDTQYF
-,15,TRBJ2-1,TRBD2,TRBV7-2,TGTGCCAGCAGCTCCGTCATAGCGGGAAGCAATGAGCAGTTCTTC,CASSSVIAGSNEQFF
-,11,TRBJ1-1,-,TRBV20-1,TGCAGTGCTCCAGGGGACACTGAAGCTTTCTTT,CSAPGDTEAFF
-,15,TRBJ2-5,TRBD1,TRBV5-4,TGTGCCAGCAGCTTTCCGACAGGGCTCCACGAGACCCAGTACTTC,CASSFPTGLHETQYF
-,14,TRBJ2-7,TRBD1,TRBV19,TGTGCCAGTAGTACGGGCAGGGGGCCCAACGAGCAGTACTTC,CASSTGRGPNEQYF
-,12,TRBJ1-2,TRBD1,TRBV6-5,TGTGCCAGCAGTGTAGGGGGCGTTGGCTACACCTTC,CASSVGGVGYTF
-,14,TRBJ2-2,-,TRBV28,TGTGCCTGCGACTCCATCGCGAACACCGGGGAGCTGTTTTTT,CACDSIANTGELFF
few,15,TRBJ2-5,-,TRBV11-2,TGTGCCAGCAGCTTGGCGGGACTGGCCGGCGGGACCCAGTACTTC,CASSLAGLAGGTQYF
-,15,TRBJ2-7,-,TRBV13,TGTGCCAGCACTCTCGGGAGAACTTTGGGCTACGAGCAGTACTTC,CASTLGRTLGYEQYF
-,15,TRBJ1-3,-,TRBV5-4,TGTGCCAGCAGCGGAAACGGGACTACTGGAAACACCATATATTTT,CASSGNGTTGNTIYF
-,20,TRBJ2-3,TRBD2,TRBV5-1,TGCGCCAGCAGCTTGGGGGGACTAGCATCTTCCCAACAAAGCACAGATACGCAGTATTTT,CASSLGGLASSQQSTDTQYF
-,14,TRBJ1-1,-,TRBV28,TGTGCCAGCAGTTTAGTCGCGGGGAACACTGAAGCTTTCTTT,CASSLVAGNTEAFF
-,14,TRBJ2-3,-,TRBV5-1,TGCGCCAGCAGCCGATCCGGCCAGGGGGATACGCAGTATTTT,CASSRSGQGDTQYF
-,14,TRBJ1-2,-,TRBV7-2,TGTGCCAGCAGCTTAGAGGGACAAATCTATGGCTACACCTTC,CASSLEGQIYGYTF
-,13,TRBJ2-7,TRBD2,TRBV14,TGTGCCAGCACCCCGGGGGGGCACAACGAGCAGTACTTC,CASTPGGHNEQYF
once,13,TRBJ1-6,TRBD1,TRBV6-6,TGTGCCAGCAGTACAGGGGGCATGTCACCCCTCCACTTT,CASSTGGMSPLHF
-,15,TRBJ2-4,TRBD1,TRBV19,TGTGCCAGTAGTACGGGACAGGGGGCGGGAAACATTCAGTACTTC,CASSTGQGAGNIQYF
-,15,TRBJ2-1,-,TRBV19,TGTGCCAGTGGCCTCGGGACTTCCACCAACAATGAGCAGTTCTTC,CASGLGTSTNNEQFF
-,14,TRBJ2-7,TRBD2,TRBV7-9,TGTGCCAGCAGCGCCTGGGGGGGACCCTACGAGCAGTACTTC,CASSAWGGPYEQYF
-,14,TRBJ1-1,-,TRBV5-4,TGTGCCAGCAGCTTGTTGGGGGGGGGCACTGAAGCTTTCTTT,CASSLLGGGTEAFF
few,16,TRBJ2-1,TRBD1,TRBV9,TGTGCCAGCAGCGTGACCGGGACAGGGGGCTACAATGAGCAGTTCTTC,CASSVTGTGGYNEQFF
-,12,TRBJ2-3,-,TRBV6-4,TGTGCCAGCAGCGCCACCGGAGATACGCAGTATTTT,CASSATGDTQYF
-,16,TRBJ2-5,-,TRBV5-5,TGTGCCAGCAGCTTGGTGACGGGAGAGGGTAGAGAGACCCAGTACTTC,CASSLVTGEGRETQYF
-,13,TRBJ2-5,-,TRBV28,TGTGCCAGCAGCCCAGGGTCGCGGGAGACCCAGTACTTC,CASSPGSRETQYF
-,17,TRBJ2-7,TRBD2,TRBV11-2,TGTGCCAGCAGCTTAGATCGGATAACTAGCGATGCGTACGAGCAGTACTTC,CASSLDRITSDAYEQYF
-,15,TRBJ2-3,-,TRBV7-9,TGTGCCAGCAGCTTAGTAGAGGGGCGGGGAGATACGCAGTATTTT,CASSLVEGRGDTQYF
-,15,TRBJ1-5,TRBD1,TRBV7-6,TGTGCCAGCAGACCACAGGGGGTTAGCAATCAGCCCCAGCATTTT,CASRPQGVSNQPQHF
-,14,TRBJ1-1,-,TRBV7-6,TGTGCCAGCAGCTCCTCGCGCGGGAACACTGAAGCTTTCTTT,CASSSSRGNTEAFF
-,18,TRBJ2-3,-,TRBV7-2,TGTGCCAGCAGCTTAGATGGCGGGCCCATCCAAAGCACAGATACGCAGTATTTT,CASSLDGGPIQSTDTQYF
-,14,TRBJ1-5,-,TRBV28,TGTGCCAGCAGGCGACAGGCGGGAGGGCAGCCCCAGCATTTT,CASRRQAGGQPQHF
-,13,TRBJ2-7,TRBD1,TRBV7-6,TGTGCCAGCAGCTCGGACAGGGGTGTTGAGCAGTACTTC,CASSSDRGVEQYF
-,15,TRBJ1-5,TRBD1,TRBV6-1,TGTGCCAGCAGGCCCCCGGGACAGAATAATCAGCCCCAGCATTTT,CASRPPGQNNQPQHF
-,14,TRBJ1-1,-,TRBV27,TGTGCCAGCAGTTTAACGGGGAGAAACACTGAAGCTTTCTTT,CASSLTGRNTEAFF
-,14,TRBJ2-3,-,TRBV6-5,TGTGCCAGCAGTTACTCCTACTCCACAGATACGCAGTATTTT,CASSYSYSTDTQYF
-,14,TRBJ2-2,-,TRBV27,TGTGCCAGCAGTTTAAACCGAGGGCCCGGGGAGCTGTTTTTT,CASSLNRGPGELFF
few,13,TRBJ1-1,TRBD1,TRBV10-1,TGCGCCAGCAGTGAGCGGGACAGGGGCGAAGCTTTCTTT,CASSERDRGEAFF
-,16,TRBJ2-7,TRBD2,TRBV28,TGTGCCAGCAGTAAATTCCTGACTAGCGGGAGGTACGAGCAGTACTTC,CASSKFLTSGRYEQYF
once,16,TRBJ2-3,TRBD1,TRBV7-2,TGTGCCAGCAGCTTAGCGGGGACAGGGGGCGCAGATACGCAGTATTTT,CASSLAGTGGADTQYF
-,15,TRBJ2-4,TRBD1,TRBV29-1,TGCAGCGTCGCGGACAGGGTGGCGACCAAAAACAGTCAGTACTTC,CSVADRVATKNSQYF
-,13,TRBJ1-1,-,TRBV4-3,TGCGCCAGCAGACTAACGGGAGACACTGAAGCTTTCTTT,CASRLTGDTEAFF
-,18,TRBJ1-5,TRBD1,TRBV4-1,TGCGCCAGCAGCCAGGGCATACCGGGACAGGTACTAAATCAGCCCCAGCATTTT,CASSQGIPGQVLNQPQHF
-,15,TRBJ1-4,TRBD1,TRBV5-1,TGCGCCAGCAGCCTCACAGGGGGCGCCGAAGAAAAACTGTTTTTT,CASSLTGGAEEKLFF
-,16,TRBJ1-6,TRBD1,TRBV7-9,TGTGCCAGCAGCTTAGCGGGGACAGCCCTTAATTCACCCCTCCACTTT,CASSLAGTALNSPLHF
-,17,TRBJ2-6,-,TRBV4-3,TGCGCCAGCAGCCAAGATTTGGTGGCCTCTGGGGCCAACGTCCTGACTTTC,CASSQDLVASGANVLTF